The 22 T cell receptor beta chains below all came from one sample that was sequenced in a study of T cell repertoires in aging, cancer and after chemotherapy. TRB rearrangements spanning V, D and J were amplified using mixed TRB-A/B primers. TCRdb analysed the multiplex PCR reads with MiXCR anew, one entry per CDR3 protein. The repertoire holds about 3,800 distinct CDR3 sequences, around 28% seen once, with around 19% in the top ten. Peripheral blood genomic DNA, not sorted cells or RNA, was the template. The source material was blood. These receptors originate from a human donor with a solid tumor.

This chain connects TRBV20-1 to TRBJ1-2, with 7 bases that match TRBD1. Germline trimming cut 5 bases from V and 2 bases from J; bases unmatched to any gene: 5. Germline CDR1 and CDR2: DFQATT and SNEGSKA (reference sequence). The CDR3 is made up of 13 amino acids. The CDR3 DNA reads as TGCAGTGCTCGAGGACAGGACAACTATGGCTACACCTTC. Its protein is CSARGQDNYGYTF.

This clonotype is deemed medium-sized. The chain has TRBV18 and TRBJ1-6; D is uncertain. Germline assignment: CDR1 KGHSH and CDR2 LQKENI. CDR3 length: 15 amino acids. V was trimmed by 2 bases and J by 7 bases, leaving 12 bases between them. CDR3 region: CASSPRIGLNSPLHF. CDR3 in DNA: TGTGCCAGCTCACCAAGGATAGGGTTAAATTCACCCCTCCACTTT.

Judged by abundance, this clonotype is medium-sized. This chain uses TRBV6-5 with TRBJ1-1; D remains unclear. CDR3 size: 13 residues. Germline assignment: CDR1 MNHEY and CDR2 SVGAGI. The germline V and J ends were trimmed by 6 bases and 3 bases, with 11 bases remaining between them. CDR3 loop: CASRLYEDTEAFF. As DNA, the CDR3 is TGTGCCAGCAGACTATACGAGGACACTGAAGCTTTCTTT.

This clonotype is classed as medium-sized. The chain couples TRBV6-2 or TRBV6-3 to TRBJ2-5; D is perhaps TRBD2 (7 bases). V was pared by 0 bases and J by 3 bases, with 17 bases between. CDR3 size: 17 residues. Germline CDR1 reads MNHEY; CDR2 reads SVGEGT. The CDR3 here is CASSYSRRRGAEETQYF. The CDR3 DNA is TGTGCCAGCAGTTACTCGCGACGTCGGGGGGCCGAAGAGACCCAGTACTTC.

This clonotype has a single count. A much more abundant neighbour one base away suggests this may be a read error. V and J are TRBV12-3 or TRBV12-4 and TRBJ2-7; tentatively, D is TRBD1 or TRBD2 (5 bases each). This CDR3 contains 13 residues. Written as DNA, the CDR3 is TGTGCCAGCGGCTACGGGGCCTCCTACAAGCAGTACTTC. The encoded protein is CASGYGASYKQYF.

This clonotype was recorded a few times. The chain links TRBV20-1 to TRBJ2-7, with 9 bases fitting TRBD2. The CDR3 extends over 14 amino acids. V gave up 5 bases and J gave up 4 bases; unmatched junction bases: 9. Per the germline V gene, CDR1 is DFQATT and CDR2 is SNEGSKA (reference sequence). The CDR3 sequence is CSAPFSGGTYEQYF. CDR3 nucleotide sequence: TGCAGTGCTCCCTTTAGCGGGGGTACTTACGAGCAGTACTTC.

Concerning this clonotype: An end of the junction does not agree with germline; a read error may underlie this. The CDR3 DNA reads TGTGGCAGCAGCTTATCCAGGACCCGCTCCTACGAGCAGTACTTC. This encodes CGSSLSRTRSYEQYF. V is TRBV7-2 and J is TRBJ2-7, with D unresolved. CDR1 and CDR2 (germline): SGHTA, FQGNSA. The CDR3 extends over 15 amino acids.

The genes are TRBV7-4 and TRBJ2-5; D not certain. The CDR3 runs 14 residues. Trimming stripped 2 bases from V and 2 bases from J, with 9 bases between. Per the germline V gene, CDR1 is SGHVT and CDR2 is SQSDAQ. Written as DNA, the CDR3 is TGTGCCAGCAGCTTAAGGTATACTCAAGAGACCCAGTACTTC. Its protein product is CASSLRYTQETQYF.

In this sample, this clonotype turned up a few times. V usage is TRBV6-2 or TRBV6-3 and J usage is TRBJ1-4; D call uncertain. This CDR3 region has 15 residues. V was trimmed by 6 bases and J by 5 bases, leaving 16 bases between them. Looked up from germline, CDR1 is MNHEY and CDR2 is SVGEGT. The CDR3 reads CASRSHGAGNEKLFF. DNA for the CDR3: TGTGCCAGCAGGAGCCACGGCGCGGGAAATGAAAAACTGTTTTTT.

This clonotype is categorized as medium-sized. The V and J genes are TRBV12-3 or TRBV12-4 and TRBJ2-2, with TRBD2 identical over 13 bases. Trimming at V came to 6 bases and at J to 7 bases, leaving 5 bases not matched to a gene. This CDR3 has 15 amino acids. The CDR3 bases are TGTGCCAGCAGACGGACTAGCGGGGGTCGCGGGGAGCTGTTTTTT. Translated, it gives CASRRTSGGRGELFF.

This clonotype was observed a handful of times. This chain's CDR3 is CASSLLGGLGKTQYF. CDR3 bases: TGTGCCAGCAGCTTGTTAGGAGGCCTGGGGAAGACCCAGTACTTC. The genes are TRBV5-4 and TRBJ2-5; D may be TRBD2 (5 bases). This CDR3 has 15 residues. Germline V gives CDR1 SGHNT, CDR2 YYREEE (reference sequence). V was trimmed by 1 base and J by 6 bases, leaving 16 bases between them.

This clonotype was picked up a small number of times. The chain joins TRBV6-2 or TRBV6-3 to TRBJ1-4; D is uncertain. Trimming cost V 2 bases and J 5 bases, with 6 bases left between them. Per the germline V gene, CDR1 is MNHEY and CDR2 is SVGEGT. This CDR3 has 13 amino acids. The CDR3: CASSYGVNEKLFF. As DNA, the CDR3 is TGTGCCAGCAGTTACGGGGTAAATGAAAAACTGTTTTTT.

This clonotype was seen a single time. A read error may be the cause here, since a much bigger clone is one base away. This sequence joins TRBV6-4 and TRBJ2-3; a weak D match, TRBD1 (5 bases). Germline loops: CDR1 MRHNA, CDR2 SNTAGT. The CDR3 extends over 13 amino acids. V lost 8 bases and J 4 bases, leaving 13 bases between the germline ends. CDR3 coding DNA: TGTGCCAGCTCCGACAGTAGCTCAGATACGCAGTATTTT. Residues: CASSDSSSDTQYF.

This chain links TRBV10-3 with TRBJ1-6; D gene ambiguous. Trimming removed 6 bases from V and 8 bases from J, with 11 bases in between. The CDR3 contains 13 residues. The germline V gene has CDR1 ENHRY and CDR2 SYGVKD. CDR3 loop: CAIRGISDSPLHF. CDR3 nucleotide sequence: TGTGCCATCAGGGGGATTTCCGATTCACCCCTCCACTTT.

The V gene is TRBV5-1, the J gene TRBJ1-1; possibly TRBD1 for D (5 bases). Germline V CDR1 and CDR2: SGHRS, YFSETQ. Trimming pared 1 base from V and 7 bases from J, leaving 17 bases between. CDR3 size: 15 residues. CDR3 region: CASSLRTGQTREAFF. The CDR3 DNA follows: TGCGCCAGCAGCTTGAGAACGGGGCAGACCCGTGAAGCTTTCTTT.

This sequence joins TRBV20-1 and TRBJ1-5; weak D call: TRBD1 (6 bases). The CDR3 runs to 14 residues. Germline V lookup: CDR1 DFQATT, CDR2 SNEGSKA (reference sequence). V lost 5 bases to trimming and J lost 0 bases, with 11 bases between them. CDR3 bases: TGCAGTGCTTCACAGGGTTTTAGCAATCAGCCCCAGCATTTT. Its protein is CSASQGFSNQPQHF.

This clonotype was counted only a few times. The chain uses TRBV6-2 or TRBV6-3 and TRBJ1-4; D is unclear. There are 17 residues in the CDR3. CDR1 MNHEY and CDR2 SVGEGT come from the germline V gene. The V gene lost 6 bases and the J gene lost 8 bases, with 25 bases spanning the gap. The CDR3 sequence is CASRLTSAQKIAEKLFF. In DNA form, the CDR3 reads TGTGCCAGCAGGCTAACCAGCGCTCAGAAGATAGCCGAAAAACTGTTTTTT.

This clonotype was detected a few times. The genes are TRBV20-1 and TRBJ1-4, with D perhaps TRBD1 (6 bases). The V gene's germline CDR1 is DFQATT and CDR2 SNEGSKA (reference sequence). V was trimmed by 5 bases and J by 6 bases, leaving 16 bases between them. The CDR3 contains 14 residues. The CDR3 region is CSAGQGQGDEKLFF. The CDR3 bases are TGCAGTGCTGGGCAGGGGCAGGGCGATGAAAAACTGTTTTTT.

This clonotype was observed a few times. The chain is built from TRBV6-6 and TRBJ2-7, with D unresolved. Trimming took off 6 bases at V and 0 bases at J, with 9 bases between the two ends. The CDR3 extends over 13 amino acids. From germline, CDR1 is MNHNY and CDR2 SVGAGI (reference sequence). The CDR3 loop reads CASRMRDSYEQYF. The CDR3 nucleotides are TGTGCCAGCAGAATGAGAGACTCCTACGAGCAGTACTTC.

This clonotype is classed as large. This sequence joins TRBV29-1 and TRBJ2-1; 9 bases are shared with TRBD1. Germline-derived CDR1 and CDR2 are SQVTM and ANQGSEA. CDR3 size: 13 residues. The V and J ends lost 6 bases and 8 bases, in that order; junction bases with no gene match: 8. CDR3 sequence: CSVSGTGMYEQFF. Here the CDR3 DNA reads TGCAGCGTGTCCGGGACAGGGATGTATGAGCAGTTCTTC.

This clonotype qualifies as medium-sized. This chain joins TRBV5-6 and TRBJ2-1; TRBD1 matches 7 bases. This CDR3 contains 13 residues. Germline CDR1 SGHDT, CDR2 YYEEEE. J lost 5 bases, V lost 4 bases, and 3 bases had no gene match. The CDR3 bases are TGTGCCAGCAGCGACAGGGTGAACAATGAGCAGTTCTTC. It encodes CASSDRVNNEQFF.

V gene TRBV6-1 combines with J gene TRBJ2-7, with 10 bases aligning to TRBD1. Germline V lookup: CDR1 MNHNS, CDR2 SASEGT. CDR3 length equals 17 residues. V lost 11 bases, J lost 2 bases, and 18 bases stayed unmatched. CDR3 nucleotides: TGTGCCTTCCGGGGACAGGGGCAGAAGCCCGGCACCTACGAGCAGTACTTC. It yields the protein CAFRGQGQKPGTYEQYF.